The rows below give T cell receptor beta chains drawn from one sample of a study of lymphopenia after photon versus proton radiotherapy. The repertoire was sequenced with immunoSEQ multiplex PCR; TCRdb's copy has only in-frame clones and lacks some. This table holds tens of thousands of clones, about 89% found once. Here the sequenced sample was peripheral blood, taken from a patient treated with proton-based radiotherapy. These receptors all come from an elderly man with esophageal cancer. The CDR3 runs from the conserved cysteine through the conserved F or W. Each record gives: J gene, V gene, clone size, D gene, CDR3 protein, CDR3 DNA. A D gene is named only where the DNA matches it firmly. Clone size is shown for a subset of rows, as once, few, many or a class of expanded clone.

>TRBJ1-6|TRBV18|-|-
CASSPEESSYNSPLHF
TGTGCCAGCTCACCGGAGGAGAGCTCCTATAATTCACCCCTCCACTTT
>TRBJ1-1|TRBV6-5|-|-
CASSYGDGTNTEAFF
TGTGCCAGCAGTTACGGCGACGGCACGAACACTGAAGCTTTCTTT
>TRBJ1-5|TRBV6-1|once|-
CASSEDGIGYLVQPQHF
TGTGCCAGCAGTGAAGACGGTATAGGGTATTTGGTTCAGCCCCAGCATTTT
>TRBJ2-1|TRBV11-2|once|-
CASSRGTPQDEQFF
TGTGCCAGCAGCCGTGGGACTCCTCAGGATGAGCAGTTCTTC
>TRBJ2-4|TRBV5-4|-|-
CASRASSSYTTGDIQYF
TGTGCCAGCAGGGCCTCGTCTAGCTACACAACGGGGGACATTCAGTACTTC
>TRBJ1-2|TRBV6-6|-|TRBD1
CASSDTRDRGVGYTF
TGTGCCAGCAGTGACACCCGGGACAGGGGAGTAGGCTACACCTTC
>TRBJ2-7|TRBV5-6|-|TRBD2
CASSLWGTSGLYEQYF
TGTGCCAGCAGCTTGTGGGGGACTAGCGGCCTTTACGAGCAGTACTTC
>TRBJ1-5|TRBV4-1|-|-
CASSQESGNQPQHF
TGCGCCAGCAGCCAAGAAAGTGGGAATCAGCCCCAGCATTTT
>TRBJ1-2|TRBV29-1|-|TRBD1
CSVDSGTGDHGYTF
TGCAGCGTCGATTCCGGGACAGGGGATCATGGCTACACCTTC
>TRBJ1-1|TRBV18|-|-
CASSPMNTEAFF
TGTGCCAGCTCACCCATGAACACTGAAGCTTTCTTT
>TRBJ2-7|TRBV7-2|-|TRBD2
CASSLVGGIARYEQYF
TGTGCCAGCAGCTTAGTGGGGGGGATAGCCCGTTACGAGCAGTACTTC
>TRBJ2-2|TRBV5-1|-|TRBD2
CASSVSPSGGAAGELFF
TGCGCCAGCAGCGTCTCTCCTAGCGGGGGGGCCGCCGGGGAGCTGTTTTTT
>TRBJ2-3|TRBV27|-|TRBD1
CASSLSPNRGRPDTQYF
TGTGCCAGCAGTTTATCTCCGAACAGGGGGCGGCCAGATACGCAGTATTTT
>TRBJ1-2|TRBV29-1|-|TRBD1
CSVEKGAGVGYTF
TGCAGCGTTGAAAAGGGGGCTGGTGTTGGCTACACCTTC
>TRBJ2-1|TRBV20-1|-|-
CSASVSQRQFF
TGCAGTGCTAGTGTGAGTCAAAGGCAGTTCTTC
>TRBJ1-2|TRBV7-8|few|-
CASSLVRGRNPNYGYTF
TGTGCCAGCAGCTTAGTCAGAGGCAGGAATCCTAACTATGGCTACACCTTC
>TRBJ2-7|TRBV5-1|-|TRBD2
CASSPGTSGGLGYEQYF
TGCGCCAGCAGCCCCGGGACTAGCGGGGGCCTAGGCTACGAGCAGTACTTC
>TRBJ2-4|TRBV5-1|-|-
CASSLVPFGDTSKNIQYF
TGCGCCAGCAGCTTGGTCCCTTTCGGGGACACCTCCAAAAACATTCAGTACTTC
>TRBJ2-7|TRBV4-3|-|-
CASSQSLANYEQYF
TGCGCCAGCAGCCAAAGCCTAGCAAACTACGAGCAGTACTTC
>TRBJ2-3|TRBV11-2|-|TRBD2
CASNLAGLRTDTQYF
TGTGCCAGCAACCTAGCGGGGCTTCGCACAGATACGCAGTATTTT
>TRBJ1-4|TRBV5-1|-|-
CASSLVLGSLFF
TGCGCCAGCAGCTTGGTGCTAGGTAGTCTGTTTTTT
>TRBJ2-7|TRBV4-3|-|-
CASSQVVDYPYYEQYF
TGCGCCAGCAGCCAAGTTGTGGATTACCCTTACTACGAGCAGTACTTC
>TRBJ2-6|TRBV6-4|-|-
CASSDRTPFSGANVLTF
TGTGCCAGCAGTGACCGGACGCCATTCTCTGGGGCCAACGTCCTGACTTTC
>TRBJ1-3|TRBV11-2|-|-
CASSLDGPRSGNTIYF
TGTGCCAGCAGCTTAGACGGCCCCCGATCCGGAAACACCATATATTTT
>TRBJ1-2|TRBV6-5|-|-
CASSTGLGYGYTF
TGTGCCAGCAGTACAGGATTGGGGTATGGCTACACCTTC
>TRBJ2-2|TRBV19|once|-
CASSIDWGVGELFF
TGTGCCAGTAGTATCGATTGGGGCGTCGGGGAGCTGTTTTTT
>TRBJ2-3|TRBV30|-|-
CAWSVGWEDTQYF
TGTGCCTGGAGTGTTGGTTGGGAGGATACGCAGTATTTT
>TRBJ1-4|TRBV12-5|-|TRBD1
CASGPGAGGSEKLFF
TGTGCTAGTGGCCCCGGGGCAGGGGGCAGTGAAAAACTGTTTTTT
>TRBJ2-3|TRBV20-1|-|-
CSATATDTQYF
TGCAGTGCTACGGCCACAGATACGCAGTATTTT
>TRBJ1-1|TRBV7-2|-|-
CASSLDRAKAFF
TGTGCCAGCAGCTTAGATCGAGCAAAAGCTTTCTTT
>TRBJ2-2|TRBV7-2|once|-
CASSSRWRSDTGELFF
TGTGCCAGCAGCTCCCGGTGGCGGTCTGACACCGGGGAGCTGTTTTTT